Each of the 5 T cell receptor beta chains below was sequenced from the same sample in a study of cytomegalovirus exposure and HLA in healthy donors. Use of 60 Vbeta and 13 Jbeta primers characterized the PCR. The data were produced by immunoSEQ multiplex PCR, yet TCRdb's version contains in-frame clones alone and is incomplete. Among approximately 140,000 clones listed, about three quarters were seen once. Source material: PBMCs. The origin of the receptors is a male donor in good health and CMV-seropositive.

V gene TRBV18 combines with J gene TRBJ1-1, with 12 bases identical to TRBD1. Germline CDR1 KGHSH, CDR2 LQKENI. The CDR3 is 15 residues long. The V gene end was trimmed by 3 bases and the J gene end by 5 bases; junction bases not matched to a gene: 4. The CDR3, as DNA: TGTGCCAGCTCACCTAGGGACAGGGGGCAAACTGAAGCTTTCTTT. Translation gives CASSPRDRGQTEAFF.

CDR3 nucleotides: TGTGCCAGCAGTTGGGAACCCAACAGGGGACCTTATAGCAATCAGCCCCAGCATTTT. Its translation is CASSWEPNRGPYSNQPQHF. The V call is TRBV28, the J call TRBJ1-5, with 7 bases matching TRBD1. V lost 4 bases and J lost 0; bases outside the gene matches: 15. This CDR3 spans 19 amino acids. Germline CDR1 MDHEN, CDR2 SYDVKM. Full variable domain (outside the CDR3, taken from reference TRBV28 and TRBJ1-5): DVKVTQSSRYLVKRTGEKVFLECVQDMDHENMFWYRQDPGLGLRLIYFSYDVKMKEKGDIPEGYSVSREKKERFSLILESASTNQTSMYLCASSWEPNRGPYSNQPQHFGDGTRLSIL.

V usage is TRBV5-4 and J usage is TRBJ1-2; D is ambiguous. V shed 3 bases and J shed 0 bases, with 15 bases lying between them. The CDR3 contains 16 residues. Germline V CDR1 and CDR2: SGHNT, YYREEE (reference sequence). CDR3 nucleotide sequence: TGTGCCAGCAGCTCAGATGGAGGTCAGCCTAACTATGGCTACACCTTC. This translates into CASSSDGGQPNYGYTF.

This rearrangement joins TRBV19 to TRBJ2-7; 13 nucleotides agree with TRBD2. With V trimmed by 5 bases and J by 7 bases, 5 bases remained unmatched. Germline CDR1 reads LNHDA; CDR2 reads SQIVND (reference sequence). This CDR3 has 14 amino acids. The CDR3 coding sequence is TGTGCCAGTAGTTCCGGACTAGCGGGAGCGGAGCAGTACTTC. It specifies CASSSGLAGAEQYF. The full variable domain, completed using reference TRBV19 and TRBJ2-7, is DGGITQSPKYLFRKEGQNVTLSCEQNLNHDAMYWYRQDPGQGLRLIYYSQIVNDFQKGDIAEGYSVSREKKESFPLTVTSAQKNPTAFYLCASSSGLAGAEQYFGPGTRLTVT.

CDR3 protein: CASSPPRGETNYGYTF. The CDR3 DNA reads TGTGCCAGCTCACCGCCAAGGGGCGAAACTAACTATGGCTACACCTTC. The rearrangement links TRBV18 to TRBJ1-2; TRBD1 might be the D (5 bases). The ends were cut back, 3 bases at V and 0 bases at J, with 14 bases in the middle. This CDR3 has 16 amino acids. Looked up from germline, CDR1 is KGHSH and CDR2 is LQKENI.